This T cell receptor (beta chain) originates from a study of blood T cell repertoires in COVID-19. Study-wide background: Specimens from acute and convalescent COVID-19 originated in the United States, Italy and Spain. PBMCs, B-cell-depleted T cells, or T cells were the source of the cDNA or gDNA that made up the material.

The germline V gene has CDR1 SQVTM and CDR2 ANQGSEA. The CDR3 runs to 16 residues. V lost 7 bases to trimming and J lost 5 bases; unmatched junction nucleotides: 9. Per the original data handling: Reference gene primer amplification gave estimated nucleated cell counts. Clones were sequenced by immunoSEQ multiplex PCR, and TCRdb holds only the in-frame ones, with some missing. That table is the source of V, J and clone size, and D and trimming were worked out from the DNA. Of roughly 140,000 clones listed, approximately 91% are singletons. This clone was detected only once. The sequence was collected from a man aged 50 to 59 with active or convalescent COVID-19. The sample consisted of peripheral blood. The chain combines TRBV29-1 with TRBJ2-2, with TRBD2 matching 14 bases. As DNA, the CDR3 is TGCAGCGCCACGACTAGCGGGAGGGCCAGGACCGGGGAGCTGTTTTTT. Its protein product is CSATTSGRARTGELFF.